Shown below are 27 T cell receptor beta chains from a single sample sequenced in a study of patients and donors after allogeneic stem cell transplantation. TCRdb ran MiXCR on the RT-PCR reads and lists one entry per CDR3 protein. The sample consists of about a million distinct CDR3 sequences, more than 15% of them appearing once. The sequenced material came from blood, either unsorted or a sorted T cell fraction (not recorded which). The origin of the receptors is a human donor who was either an allogeneic HSCT recipient or a stem cell or donor lymphocyte infusion donor (not recorded which). It is not recorded whose cells these are; they may come from a transplant donor.

The CDR3, as DNA: TGTGCCAGCAGTTGGCAGGGGCGGGTCACTGAAGCTTTCTTT. Translating gives CASSWQGRVTEAFF. V gene TRBV12-3 or TRBV12-4 combines with J gene TRBJ1-1; perhaps TRBD1 as D (6 bases). The CDR3 is 14 residues long. Trimming removed 4 bases at V and 4 bases at J, with 13 bases between.

Only a few counts were recorded for this clonotype. V usage is TRBV9 and J usage is TRBJ2-1; 7 nucleotides align to TRBD1. The CDR3 is 15 amino acids. CDR1 is SGDLS and CDR2 is YYNGEE in the germline V gene. V shed 3 bases, J shed 1 base, and the junction held 4 bases outside the gene matches. The CDR3 loop is CASSGRQGSYNEQFF. The CDR3 DNA is TGTGCCAGCAGCGGCCGACAGGGTTCCTACAATGAGCAGTTCTTC.

Details on this clonotype: The junction does not match germline at one end; this may be a read error. The CDR3: CSVDGVIPNTEASF. CDR3 nucleotides: TGCAGCGTTGATGGTGTAATTCCGAACACTGAAGCTTCCTTT. The genes are TRBV29-1 and TRBJ1-1; D is ambiguous. This CDR3 is built from 14 residues. The germline gives CDR1 SQVTM, CDR2 ANQGSEA.

The CDR3 sequence: CASSYPQGQGTNTEAFF. CDR3 nucleotide sequence: TGTGCCAGCAGTTACCCCCAAGGACAGGGGACGAACACTGAAGCTTTCTTT. The chain is built from TRBV6-5 and TRBJ1-1, with TRBD1 identical over 9 bases. The J segment lost 1 base and the V segment lost 2 bases, leaving 8 bases of the junction unmatched. CDR1 and CDR2 (germline): MNHEY, SVGAGI. This CDR3 contains 17 residues.

The chain has TRBV27 and TRBJ2-3, with TRBD1 as a possible D gene (6 bases). This CDR3 has 18 residues. Germline V gene lookup returns CDR1 MNHEY and CDR2 SMNVEV (reference sequence). Trimming shortened V by 3 bases and J by 2 bases, and 21 bases separated the two germline ends. CDR3 nucleotide sequence: TGTGCCAGCAGTTTCACTTCTCCCACAGGGAAACTCACAGATACGCAGTATTTT. It yields the protein CASSFTSPTGKLTDTQYF.

There are a few counts of this clonotype. The chain is built from TRBV9 and TRBJ2-7; no definite D call. Germline loops: CDR1 SGDLS, CDR2 YYNGEE. V lost 3 bases to trimming and J lost 0 bases, with 7 bases between them. The CDR3 length is 13 residues. The CDR3, as DNA: TGTGCCAGCAGCGGAAAGAGCTCCTACGAGCAGTACTTC. As protein: CASSGKSSYEQYF. The complete variable domain, with remaining parts taken from reference TRBV9 and TRBJ2-7, reads DSGVTQTPKHLITATGQRVTLRCSPRSGDLSVYWYQQSLDQGLQFLIQYYNGEERAKGNILERFSAQQFPDLHSELNLSSLELGDSALYFCASSGKSSYEQYFGPGTRLTVT.

This clonotype was seen a handful of times. V and J are TRBV24-1 and TRBJ2-3; D tentatively fits TRBD1 or TRBD2 (5 bases each). Germline V gene lookup returns CDR1 KGHDR and CDR2 SFDVKD. The CDR3 sequence is 15 residues long. Trimming pared 5 bases from V and 0 bases from J, leaving 11 bases between. CDR3 sequence: CATSGSGQSTDTQYF. The CDR3 DNA follows: TGTGCCACCAGTGGAAGCGGACAAAGCACAGATACGCAGTATTTT.

This clonotype has more than one count but fewer than ten. J is TRBJ2-1 and V is TRBV24-1; 9 positions agree with TRBD2. CDR3 length: 16 residues. CDR1 is KGHDR and CDR2 is SFDVKD in the germline V gene. J gave up 6 bases and V 0 bases, and 5 bases lay outside the gene matches. DNA for the CDR3: TGTGCCACCAGTGATTTGGGTAGCGGGGGACCCAATGAGCAGTTCTTC. Its translation is CATSDLGSGGPNEQFF.

The rearrangement joins TRBV29-1 to TRBJ2-7; 8 bases agree with TRBD2. Germline CDR1 SQVTM, CDR2 ANQGSEA. The CDR3 loop spans 11 amino acids. The CDR3, as DNA: TGCAGTTTTAGACTAGCGAGCGAGCAGTACTTC. Translation gives CSFRLASEQYF.

This clonotype was found a few times. This chain links TRBV24-1 with TRBJ2-1; D remains unclear. The CDR3 loop spans 16 amino acids. The V end was cut by 0 bases, the J end by 14 bases, with 22 bases between. Germline assignment: CDR1 KGHDR and CDR2 SFDVKD. The chain's CDR3 is CATSDLQLGYRGRKFF. The CDR3 nucleotides are TGTGCCACCAGTGATTTGCAACTGGGTTATCGTGGACGTAAGTTCTTC.

In this sample, this clonotype turned up a few times. V and J are TRBV12-3 or TRBV12-4 and TRBJ2-4, with a possible D match to TRBD1 (6 bases). The CDR3 runs 16 residues. The germline V and J ends were trimmed by 4 bases and 2 bases, with 15 bases remaining between them. The CDR3 DNA is TGTGCCAGCAGTTACACAGGGAGCTTAACCAAAAACATTCAGTACTTC. Amino acids: CASSYTGSLTKNIQYF.

This clonotype was detected many times. The junction differs from germline at one of its ends, possibly a read error. CDR3 coding DNA: TGTGCCAGCAGCCCCGGGACAGGGCGGACAGATACGCAGTATTTT. It yields the protein CASSPGTGRTDTQYF. The chain employs TRBV5-1 and TRBJ2-3, with 9 bases lining up with TRBD1. This CDR3 has 15 residues. The germline gives CDR1 SGHRS, CDR2 YFSETQ.

This clonotype was counted a few times. The J gene is TRBJ2-3, the V gene TRBV12-3 or TRBV12-4; D might be TRBD2 (6 bases). This CDR3 has 15 residues. V lost 6 bases, J lost 2 bases, and 15 bases lay in between. The CDR3 bases are TGTGCCAGCAGGCGCGGACTATTAAACACAGATACGCAGTATTTT. It is translated as CASRRGLLNTDTQYF.

The chain couples TRBV7-8 to TRBJ2-7, with a possible D match to TRBD1 (5 bases). This CDR3 spans 16 amino acids. V was clipped by 1 base and J by 0 bases, with 13 bases between them. Germline lookup yields CDR1 SGHVS and CDR2 FQNEAQ. The CDR3 spells CASSLEYRSYSYEQYF. The CDR3 coding sequence is TGTGCCAGCAGCTTAGAGTACAGGTCATACTCCTACGAGCAGTACTTC.

The chain has TRBV7-9 and TRBJ2-3; 7 bases are shared with TRBD1. Germline CDR1 SEHNR, CDR2 FQNEAQ (reference sequence). The V and J ends lost 5 bases and 2 bases, in that order; junction bases with no gene match: 7. CDR3 length equals 15 residues. As DNA, the CDR3 is TGTGCCAGCAGCGGGGGACAGACTTACACAGATACGCAGTATTTT. Its translation is CASSGGQTYTDTQYF.

This clonotype was picked up a small number of times. The chain recombines TRBV3-1 with TRBJ1-3; unclear D gene. Trimming took off 4 bases at V and 0 bases at J, with 10 bases between the two ends. There are 15 residues in the CDR3. Germline lookup yields CDR1 LGHDT and CDR2 YNNKEL (reference sequence). The CDR3 loop reads CASSPSLSSGNTIYF. Here the CDR3 DNA reads TGTGCCAGCAGCCCTTCTCTGAGCTCTGGAAACACCATATATTTT. Drawing the rest from reference TRBV3-1 and TRBJ1-3, the complete variable domain is DTAVSQTPKYLVTQMGNDKSIKCEQNLGHDTMYWYKQDSKKFLKIMFSYNNKELIINETVPNRFSPKSPDKAHLNLHINSLELGDSAVYFCASSPSLSSGNTIYFGEGSWLTVV.

This clonotype was seen only a few times. The chain has TRBV20-1 and TRBJ1-6; D not certain. The CDR3 sequence is 14 residues long. Trimming stripped 0 bases from V and 4 bases from J, with 7 bases between. Germline loops: CDR1 DFQATT, CDR2 SNEGSKA (reference sequence). The CDR3 region has the DNA TGCAGTGCTAGAGATCGGAGTTATAATTCACCCCTCCACTTT. Translation gives CSARDRSYNSPLHF.

This clonotype was recorded a few times. The chain joins TRBV15 to TRBJ1-4; D is perhaps TRBD1 (6 bases). This CDR3 spans 13 amino acids. Deletions cut 6 bases from V and 7 bases from J, with 12 bases between. Germline CDR1 reads LNHNV; CDR2 reads YYDKDF (reference sequence). The CDR3 sequence: CATSRGGGEKLFF. CDR3 bases: TGTGCCACCAGTCGGGGGGGCGGTGAAAAACTGTTTTTT. The complete variable domain, with remaining parts taken from reference TRBV15 and TRBJ1-4, reads DAMVIQNPRYQVTQFGKPVTLSCSQTLNHNVMYWYQQKSSQAPKLLFHYYDKDFNNEADTPDNFQSRRPNTSFCFLDIRSPGLGDTAMYLCATSRGGGEKLFFGSGTQLSVL.

This sequence joins TRBV4-1 and TRBJ1-1; tentatively, D is TRBD1 (5 bases). With 1 base removed from V and 8 bases from J, the gap between germline ends came to 11 bases. The CDR3 extends over 13 amino acids. CDR1 is MGHRA and CDR2 is YSYEKL in the germline V gene. CDR3 sequence (DNA): TGCGCCAGCAGCCAAGTTTGGGAGGGGGAAGCTTTCTTT. This translates into CASSQVWEGEAFF.

This clonotype showed up many times. V and J are TRBV12-3 or TRBV12-4 and TRBJ2-2; D not resolved. The CDR3 covers 16 residues. Between the trimmed V and J ends, which lost 3 bases and 0 bases, there was a span of 11 bases. CDR3 sequence reads: CASSFRKGTNTGELFF. The DNA of the CDR3 is TGTGCCAGCAGTTTCAGGAAGGGAACGAACACCGGGGAGCTGTTTTTT.

The chain employs TRBV3-1 and TRBJ2-7; the match to TRBD1 covers 11 bases. CDR1 and CDR2 (germline): LGHDT, YNNKEL (reference sequence). The CDR3 extends over 16 amino acids. The V gene end was trimmed by 1 base and the J gene end by 4 bases; junction bases not matched to a gene: 6. CDR3 residues: CASSQGGGTGGYEQYF. The CDR3 DNA reads as TGTGCCAGCAGCCAAGGCGGCGGGACAGGGGGGTACGAGCAGTACTTC.

The V gene is TRBV12-3 or TRBV12-4, the J gene TRBJ1-4; D call uncertain. V was pared by 2 bases and J by 8 bases, with 15 bases between. The CDR3 runs 15 residues. The CDR3 nucleotides read TGTGCCAGCAGTTTATTTTGGAGTGGTGGAGAAAAACTGTTTTTT. It specifies CASSLFWSGGEKLFF.

This clonotype was recorded at least ten times. This chain connects TRBV29-1 to TRBJ1-1; TRBD1 is a possible D gene (5 bases). V was pared by 8 bases and J by 3 bases, with 13 bases between. Germline CDR1 is SQVTM and CDR2 is ANQGSEA. The CDR3 runs to 12 residues. CDR3 amino acids: CSPGPRDTEAFF. The CDR3 region has the DNA TGCAGCCCGGGGCCCAGGGACACTGAAGCTTTCTTT.

The chain employs TRBV7-9 and TRBJ2-1, with 9 bases fitting TRBD2. V lost 5 bases to trimming and J lost 4 bases; unmatched junction nucleotides: 6. The CDR3 length is 15 residues. CDR1 SEHNR and CDR2 FQNEAQ come from the germline V gene (reference sequence). The CDR3 DNA is TGTGCCAGCAGCACGACTAGCGGACCTTACAATGAGCAGTTCTTC. Translating gives CASSTTSGPYNEQFF. The full variable domain, in which reference TRBV7-9 and TRBJ2-1 provide the parts outside the CDR3, is DTGVSQNPRHKITKRGQNVTFRCDPISEHNRLYWYRQTLGQGPEFLTYFQNEAQLEKSRLLSDRFSAERPKGSFSTLEIQRTEQGDSAMYLCASSTTSGPYNEQFFGPGTRLTVL.

CDR3 DNA sequence: TGTGCCAGCAGCTTAGTGGCACAGCCCTACGAGCAGTACTTC. It codes for CASSLVAQPYEQYF. This chain links TRBV7-9 with TRBJ2-7; D is undetermined. CDR3 length: 14 residues. Germline V gene lookup returns CDR1 SEHNR and CDR2 FQNEAQ (reference sequence). V shed 1 base and J shed 2 bases, with 9 bases lying between them. Based on the CDR3 plus reference TRBV7-9 and TRBJ2-7, the full variable domain is DTGVSQNPRHKITKRGQNVTFRCDPISEHNRLYWYRQTLGQGPEFLTYFQNEAQLEKSRLLSDRFSAERPKGSFSTLEIQRTEQGDSAMYLCASSLVAQPYEQYFGPGTRLTVT.

The chain carries TRBV5-6 and TRBJ2-3; TRBD2 matches 10 bases. CDR1 and CDR2 from the germline V gene are SGHDT and YYEEEE. The CDR3 consists of 17 residues. V was pared by 1 base and J by 3 bases, with 8 bases of the junction left unmatched. As DNA, the CDR3 is TGTGCCAGCAGCTTGCGGCTAGCGGGAGAGGTGACAGATACGCAGTATTTT. It yields the protein CASSLRLAGEVTDTQYF. Full variable domain (outside the CDR3, taken from reference TRBV5-6 and TRBJ2-3): DAGVTQSPTHLIKTRGQQVTLRCSPKSGHDTVSWYQQALGQGPQFIFQYYEEEERQRGNFPDRFSGHQFPNYSSELNVNALLLGDSALYLCASSLRLAGEVTDTQYFGPGTRLTVL.

This clonotype appeared a few times. V is TRBV7-8 and J is TRBJ1-1; D call uncertain. V dropped 5 bases and J dropped 1 base, with 8 bases sitting between them. The germline CDR1 and CDR2 sequences are SGHVS and FQNEAQ. The CDR3 loop spans 13 amino acids. The CDR3, as DNA: TGTGCCAGCAGCCACAGCCAGAACACTGAAGCTTTCTTT. Its translation: CASSHSQNTEAFF.